This passage covers 18 T cell receptor beta chains from one sample sequenced in a study of T cells in Graves' hyperthyroidism and ophthalmopathy. Authors of the study amplified TCR beta CDR3 regions from RNA transcripts. When the TCR CDR3 underwent first-round RT-PCR, the HTBI primer set was used. TCRdb redid the calling of the multiplex PCR reads with MiXCR, one entry per CDR3 protein. Here the sample spans a few hundred thousand distinct CDR3 sequences, roughly 15% being singletons. The sequencing input was blood. The receptors come from a woman between 18 and 29 years old with Graves' hyperthyroidism.

As concerns this clonotype: A much larger clone differs from this one at a single base, so this may be a read error. The chain couples TRBV6-1 to TRBJ1-2; D is uncertain. The CDR3 totals 13 residues. Germline lookup yields CDR1 MNHNS and CDR2 SASEGT. The CDR3 DNA sequence: TGTGCCGGCAGTGAGACTCTTAGGGCTGGCTACACCTTC. It yields the protein CAGSETLRAGYTF.

This clonotype occurred many times. The chain is built from TRBV20-1 and TRBJ2-7; 8 nucleotides agree with TRBD2. J gave up 4 bases and V 2 bases, and 7 bases lay outside the gene matches. The CDR3 has 14 amino acids. Germline CDR1 DFQATT, CDR2 SNEGSKA (reference sequence). The CDR3 bases are TGCAGTGCTAGACCGATTAGCGGGATTTACGAGCAGTACTTC. Translation: CSARPISGIYEQYF.

This clonotype occurred many times. The chain employs TRBV30 and TRBJ2-5; D not certain. This CDR3 comprises 13 residues. Germline lookup yields CDR1 GTSNPN and CDR2 SVGIG (reference sequence). Trimming pared 3 bases from V and 2 bases from J, leaving 10 bases between. CDR3 in DNA: TGTGCCTGGAGCCTGACCGGGCAAGAGACCCAGTACTTC. Translating it yields CAWSLTGQETQYF.

This clonotype was recorded at least ten times. The gene calls are TRBV7-2 and TRBJ2-2; 8 bases fit TRBD1. With V trimmed by 5 bases and J by 4 bases, 6 bases remained unmatched. The CDR3 is 15 amino acids. The germline V gene encodes CDR1 SGHTA and CDR2 FQGNSA. CDR3 sequence reads: CASSRRTGSTGELFF. For the CDR3, the DNA is TGTGCCAGCAGCCGACGGACAGGGAGCACCGGGGAGCTGTTTTTT.

In its sample, this clonotype was seen a few times. This chain joins TRBV5-1 and TRBJ2-1; 12 positions match TRBD2. The CDR3 has 17 residues. V was pared by 0 bases and J by 2 bases, with 3 bases of the junction left unmatched. Germline values: CDR1 SGHRS, CDR2 YFSETQ. DNA for the CDR3: TGCGCCAGCAGCTTGGCACTAGCGGGAGGAGCCTACAATGAGCAGTTCTTC. Residues: CASSLALAGGAYNEQFF.

This sequence joins TRBV10-1 and TRBJ2-1; no clear D. Per germline, CDR1 WNHNN and CDR2 SYGVQD (reference sequence). V was clipped by 3 bases and J by 4 bases, with 4 bases between them. The CDR3 spans 12 residues. The CDR3 is CASSERYNEQFF. In nucleotides, the CDR3 is TGCGCCAGCAGTGAAAGGTACAATGAGCAGTTCTTC.

This clonotype occurred once. This sequence joins TRBV5-1 and TRBJ1-5; 7 bases align to TRBD1. V gave up 3 bases and J gave up 6 bases; unmatched junction bases: 6. The germline CDR1 and CDR2 sequences are SGHRS and YFSETQ. The CDR3 length is 14 residues. The CDR3 bases are TGCGCCAGCAGCTCGATGACAGGGACTCAGCCCCAGCATTTT. Translating gives CASSSMTGTQPQHF. Full variable domain (outside the CDR3, taken from reference TRBV5-1 and TRBJ1-5): KAGVTQTPRYLIKTRGQQVTLSCSPISGHRSVSWYQQTPGQGLQFLFEYFSETQRNKGNFPGRFSGRQFSNSRSEMNVSTLELGDSALYLCASSSMTGTQPQHFGDGTRLSIL.

This clonotype was recorded a few times. V gene TRBV20-1 combines with J gene TRBJ2-1, with D unresolved. The CDR3 sequence is 14 residues long. Germline V lookup: CDR1 DFQATT, CDR2 SNEGSKA (reference sequence). The V gene lost 3 bases and the J gene lost 5 bases, with 14 bases spanning the gap. The CDR3 is CSASNSVGHNEQFF. CDR3 nucleotide sequence: TGCAGTGCTAGTAATTCGGTGGGCCACAATGAGCAGTTCTTC.

In its sample, this clonotype was seen many times. The V call is TRBV11-2, the J call TRBJ1-2; TRBD1 aligns across 7 bases. Per the germline V gene, CDR1 is SGHAT and CDR2 is FQNNGV. CDR3 length: 15 residues. V lost 5 bases to trimming and J lost 4 bases; unmatched junction nucleotides: 10. The CDR3 nucleotides read TGTGCCAGCAGCCCACACAGGGGAGTTGCCTATGGCTACACCTTC. The encoded protein is CASSPHRGVAYGYTF.

This chain connects TRBV13 to TRBJ2-1, with 13 bases lining up with TRBD2. Trimming removed 5 bases from V and 5 bases from J; junction bases left unmatched: 9. There are 17 residues in the CDR3. CDR1 and CDR2 (germline): PRHDT, FYEKMQ (reference sequence). The CDR3 sequence: CASSVTSGRVNDNEQFF. Here the CDR3 DNA reads TGTGCCAGCAGCGTAACTAGCGGGAGGGTAAATGACAATGAGCAGTTCTTC.

This clonotype was seen repeatedly, ten times or more. The J gene is TRBJ1-2, the V gene TRBV28; no clear D gene. V dropped 5 bases and J dropped 8 bases, with 9 bases sitting between them. CDR3 length: 11 residues. From germline, CDR1 is MDHEN and CDR2 SYDVKM. The CDR3 loop reads CASSAQEGYTF. The CDR3 nucleotides are TGTGCCAGCAGTGCGCAAGAAGGCTACACCTTC.

This chain links TRBV30 with TRBJ2-1, with TRBD2 identical over 13 bases. The junction had 7 bases not matched to a gene; V was cut back by 2 bases and J by 15 bases. Per the germline V gene, CDR1 is GTSNPN and CDR2 is SVGIG (reference sequence). CDR3 length equals 13 residues. CDR3 bases: TGTGCCTGGAGTCCAAGGACTAGCGGGAGCTTGTTCTTC. It encodes CAWSPRTSGSLFF. Drawing the rest from reference TRBV30 and TRBJ2-1, the complete variable domain is SQTIHQWPATLVQPVGSPLSLECTVEGTSNPNLYWYRQAAGRGLQLLFYSVGIGQISSEVPQNLSASRPQDRQFILSSKKLLLSDSGFYLCAWSPRTSGSLFFGPGTRLTVL.

This clonotype was detected many times. The chain employs TRBV6-1 and TRBJ2-5, with TRBD1 as a possible D gene (5 bases). V lost 5 bases and J 1 base, leaving 20 bases between the germline ends. The CDR3 totals 17 residues. The germline V gene has CDR1 MNHNS and CDR2 SASEGT. The CDR3 nucleotides are TGTGCCAGCAGTCCCCATCGGACACTGGTACTCCAAGAGACCCAGTACTTC. It codes for CASSPHRTLVLQETQYF.

This clonotype showed up many times. The chain carries TRBV27 and TRBJ2-3; D not resolved. The CDR3 is made up of 18 amino acids. Trimming removed 5 bases at V and 2 bases at J, with 23 bases between. CDR1 is MNHEY, CDR2 SMNVEV, per germline (reference sequence). The CDR3 protein is CASSPRSRSLIHTDTQYF. The CDR3 coding sequence is TGTGCCAGCAGTCCGAGGTCCAGGTCCCTTATCCACACAGATACGCAGTATTTT.

The chain has TRBV5-1 and TRBJ1-2; D might be TRBD1 (6 bases). Germline-derived CDR1 and CDR2 are SGHRS and YFSETQ. The V gene lost 4 bases and the J gene lost 1 base, with 23 bases spanning the gap. This CDR3 has 18 residues. CDR3 nucleotides: TGCGCCAGCAGCCCGGGTCCTGACAGGCCCACCTTTAACTATGGCTACACCTTC. The encoded protein is CASSPGPDRPTFNYGYTF.

There are many counts of this clonotype. The chain is built from TRBV11-2 and TRBJ2-7; D is unresolved. Germline V gives CDR1 SGHAT, CDR2 FQNNGV. CDR3 length equals 15 residues. V was clipped by 2 bases and J by 2 bases, with 13 bases between them. DNA of the CDR3: TGTGCCAGCAGCTTATTAACAGACCCAACCTACGAGCAGTACTTC. This sequence encodes CASSLLTDPTYEQYF.

This rearrangement joins TRBV2 to TRBJ2-7; 7 bases agree with TRBD1. Germline values: CDR1 SNHLY, CDR2 FYNNEI. The CDR3 runs to 14 residues. The junction had 5 bases not matched to a gene; V was cut back by 3 bases and J by 3 bases. Written as DNA, the CDR3 is TGTGCCAGCAGTGACACAGGGGCCCACTACGAGCAGTACTTC. Translated: CASSDTGAHYEQYF.

This clonotype was detected ten times or more. This sequence joins TRBV27 and TRBJ2-3, with D perhaps TRBD2 (6 bases). The CDR3 totals 15 residues. The germline V and J ends were trimmed by 3 bases and 2 bases, with 12 bases remaining between them. Per germline, CDR1 MNHEY and CDR2 SMNVEV (reference sequence). CDR3 bases: TGTGCCAGCAGTTTGGGCGGGGCGTCCACAGATACGCAGTATTTT. This sequence encodes CASSLGGASTDTQYF.